Listed below are T cell receptor beta chains from one sample, sequenced in a study of shared clonotypes between healthy human individuals. This table comes from immunoSEQ multiplex PCR, and its TCRdb copy is limited to in-frame clones, with some not included. The sample includes approximately 1,000,000 clones, around 78% of them seen just once. The sequencing input was memory CD4+ T cells from PBMCs. The receptors were sampled from a young man in good health. Some clones in this sample may be carry-over from other donors' samples. The conserved cysteine and the conserved F or W are not part of the CDR3 here.

v_call cdr3_aa
TRBV28 ASTTTAAHDVRSVLT
TRBV7-9 ASSLELPPSPLH
TRBV7-8 ASSPGAANTGELF
TRBV5-1 ASSTGAGFTGELF
TRBV25-1 ASSEWRQSQNEQF
TRBV6-6 ASSYPGQTYEQY
TRBV29-1 SAGQGNADTQY
TRBV9 ASTVGGSSYNEQF
TRBV15 ATSRDRSTGYNEQF
TRBV4-1 ASSRAGTAPPEQY
TRBV19 ASSMGLGYGYT
TRBV7-3 ASSYLKRDTQY
TRBV2 ASSEEGTGFHGYT
TRBV6-5 ASSADRNSPLH
TRBV6-5 ASSYWGDSTEAF
TRBV6-1 ASSERGNYGYT
TRBV4-3 ASSQGRVAEETQY
TRBV14 ASSAYTSSYNEQF
TRBV7-3 ASSSPRGELF
TRBV28 ATSQGVGDNSPLH
TRBV11-2 ASGGLAGGWETQY
TRBV28 ASSLGGLQPQH
TRBV28 ASTLGGGHSYGYT
TRBV19 ASRIRDRGRSEKLF
TRBV11-2 ASSQSWEGRRQY
TRBV19 ASSARRTGPQETQY